One and the same sample provided the 13 T cell receptor beta chains below, sequenced in a study of neoadjuvant anti-PD-1 for oral cavity cancer. The time point denotes: after neoadjuvant nivolumab, at surgical resection. Measured with immunoSEQ multiplex PCR; TCRdb has only the in-frame clones, and not every one. In the table there are around 37,000 clones, roughly 35% of which are singletons. Specimen: tumor tissue, collected after nivolumab (anti-PD-1) treatment. The origin of the receptors is a person aged 35-79 years with oral cavity squamous cell carcinoma.

This clone was counted only a few times. The chain couples TRBV27 to TRBJ2-2; D gene ambiguous. Deletions cut 3 bases from V and 3 bases from J, with 11 bases between. The germline CDR1 and CDR2 sequences are MNHEY and SMNVEV (reference sequence). The CDR3 is 15 amino acids. For the CDR3, the DNA is TGTGCCAGCAGTTTCGGAATAGGATACACCGGGGAGCTGTTTTTT. As protein: CASSFGIGYTGELFF.

This rearrangement joins TRBV19 to TRBJ1-4; possible D gene TRBD1, 6 bases. V was cut by 5 bases and J by 7 bases, with 14 bases left in between. The CDR3 is 14 amino acids. From germline, CDR1 is LNHDA and CDR2 SQIVND (reference sequence). CDR3 bases: TGTGCCAGTAGTCTTATGGGACACGGTGAAAAACTGTTTTTT. This translates into CASSLMGHGEKLFF.

This clone has just a few counts. This chain joins TRBV5-4 and TRBJ2-1, with a tentative D call TRBD1 (7 bases). Germline loops: CDR1 SGHNT, CDR2 YYREEE (reference sequence). This CDR3 region has 15 residues. Trimming left V 4 bases short and J 12 bases short, with 23 bases between. In DNA form, the CDR3 reads TGTGCCAGCAGCCAGGGGGGAGCCTACAATGAGCGGCAGTTCTTC. Translated: CASSQGGAYNERQFF.

This clone has only a few counts. V usage is TRBV6-6 and J usage is TRBJ2-2; 11 bases match TRBD1. Germline CDR1 is MNHNY and CDR2 is SVGAGI (reference sequence). There are 16 residues in the CDR3. Trimming at V came to 6 bases and at J to 5 bases, leaving 8 bases not matched to a gene. The CDR3 bases are TGTGCCAGCAGCCGCTCAGGACAGGGGGCGACCGGGGAGCTGTTTTTT. Its protein product is CASSRSGQGATGELFF.

CDR3 protein: CASTLRTPGGGYTF. The CDR3 DNA is TGTGCCAGTACTCTGAGGACCCCGGGCGGTGGCTACACCTTC. The rearrangement uses TRBV19 and TRBJ1-2; no clear D. V lost 7 bases and J lost 7, with 19 bases in between. The CDR3 length is 14 residues. Germline V CDR1 and CDR2: LNHDA, SQIVND (reference sequence).

This chain connects TRBV7-9 to TRBJ2-7, with 7 bases matching TRBD1. Germline V lookup: CDR1 SEHNR, CDR2 FQNEAQ (reference sequence). The CDR3 contains 14 residues. Trimming removed 4 bases from V and 0 bases from J; junction bases left unmatched: 3. In nucleotides, the CDR3 is TGTGCCAGCAGCTCACAGGGGATCTCCTACGAGCAGTACTTC. This codes for CASSSQGISYEQYF. Full variable domain (remainder filled in from reference TRBV7-9 and TRBJ2-7): DTGVSQNPRHKITKRGQNVTFRCDPISEHNRLYWYRQTLGQGPEFLTYFQNEAQLEKSRLLSDRFSAERPKGSFSTLEIQRTEQGDSAMYLCASSSQGISYEQYFGPGTRLTVT.

The count of this clone is one. The chain employs TRBV19 and TRBJ1-1; D gene unclear. Germline V gene data show CDR1 as LNHDA and CDR2 as SQIVND (reference sequence). There are 15 residues in the CDR3. Trimming pared 3 bases from V and 1 base from J, leaving 12 bases between. Written as DNA, the CDR3 is TGTGCCAGTAGTATTTTAGGGTCAGGGAACACTGAAGCTTTCTTT. It codes for CASSILGSGNTEAFF. Variable domain in full (rest from reference TRBV19 and TRBJ1-1): DGGITQSPKYLFRKEGQNVTLSCEQNLNHDAMYWYRQDPGQGLRLIYYSQIVNDFQKGDIAEGYSVSREKKESFPLTVTSAQKNPTAFYLCASSILGSGNTEAFFGQGTRLTVV.

This clone was detected a few times. The chain has TRBV5-4 and TRBJ2-3, with 9 bases lining up with TRBD1. The germline V gene encodes CDR1 SGHNT and CDR2 YYREEE (reference sequence). The CDR3 is 14 residues long. After removal of 3 bases from V and 7 bases from J, the junction contained 6 bases not matched to a gene. CDR3: CASSWDRVENTQYF. DNA for the CDR3: TGTGCCAGCAGCTGGGACAGGGTAGAGAATACGCAGTATTTT.

The V call is TRBV10-2, the J call TRBJ1-1; 7 positions agree with TRBD1. Trimming at V came to 6 bases and at J to 4 bases, leaving 5 bases not matched to a gene. The CDR3 sequence is 13 residues long. CDR1 is WSHSY, CDR2 SAAADI, per germline. The CDR3 here is CASRGNRGTEAFF. The DNA of the CDR3 is TGCGCCAGCAGGGGGAACAGGGGCACTGAAGCTTTCTTT.

This clone was detected many times. CDR3 bases: TGTGCCAGCTCAGAGAGCGGGGCGACCTACGAGCAGTACTTC. Protein: CASSESGATYEQYF. The genes are TRBV18 and TRBJ2-7; 7 bases match TRBD2. CDR3 length: 14 amino acids. Trimming removed 5 bases from V and 2 bases from J; junction bases left unmatched: 6. Germline-derived CDR1 and CDR2 are KGHSH and LQKENI. The entire variable domain, with the rest obtained from reference TRBV18 and TRBJ2-7, is as follows: NAGVMQNPRHLVRRRGQEARLRCSPMKGHSHVYWYRQLPEEGLKFMVYLQKENIIDESGMPKERFSAEFPKEGPSILRIQQVVRGDSAAYFCASSESGATYEQYFGPGTRLTVT.

This clone was observed a few times. The gene calls are TRBV6-5 and TRBJ1-6; 8 bases fit TRBD1. Germline loops: CDR1 MNHEY, CDR2 SVGAGI. J lost 16 bases, V lost 5 bases, and 10 bases had no gene match. The CDR3 runs to 13 residues. This CDR3 reads CASSQGGQGKLHF. DNA for the CDR3: TGTGCCAGCAGTCAGGGAGGACAGGGAAAACTCCACTTT.

This clone was observed a few times. This sequence joins TRBV30 and TRBJ1-2; possibly TRBD1 for D (6 bases). There are 13 residues in the CDR3. Per germline, CDR1 GTSNPN and CDR2 SVGIG (reference sequence). V was cut by 4 bases and J by 4 bases, with 13 bases left in between. CDR3 protein: CAWKGDRAYGYTF. CDR3 coding DNA: TGTGCCTGGAAGGGGGACCGCGCCTATGGCTACACCTTC.

J is TRBJ1-1 and V is TRBV9; D is unclear. Germline lookup yields CDR1 SGDLS and CDR2 YYNGEE. Trimming cost V 0 bases and J 1 base, with 10 bases left between them. This CDR3 is 15 amino acids long. The CDR3 nucleotides are TGTGCCAGCAGCGTAGATGTCGCGCCGAACACTGAAGCTTTCTTT. The encoded protein is CASSVDVAPNTEAFF.